The 29 T cell receptor beta chains below come from one sample, sequenced in a study of a mutant IDH1 vaccine in newly diagnosed glioma. Time point here: baseline, week 1 (first vaccination visit). Sample treatment: pre-vaccination baseline after standard-of-care therapy. Assay: immunoSEQ multiplex PCR; the TCRdb copy retains only in-frame clones and omits some. This sample carries approximately 70,000 clones, more than 65% of them seen once, and the ten largest clones take approximately 8.2%. The specimen comprised PBMCs, sampled from a glioma patient treated with radiotherapy, temozolomide or both. These receptors came from a man in his fifties with glioma.

This clone has only one observation. The J gene is TRBJ1-2, the V gene TRBV6-4, with no clear D. Germline V gives CDR1 MRHNA, CDR2 SNTAGT. Trimming left V 6 bases short and J 2 bases short, with 10 bases between. The CDR3 length is 13 residues. Here the CDR3 reads CASRPGMNYGYTF. In DNA, the CDR3 is TGTGCCAGCAGACCCGGAATGAACTATGGCTACACCTTC.

The chain carries TRBV5-1 and TRBJ1-4, with TRBD1 as a possible D gene (5 bases). Germline loops: CDR1 SGHRS, CDR2 YFSETQ. V was clipped by 6 bases and J by 7 bases, with 13 bases between them. The CDR3 contains 13 residues. The chain's CDR3 is CASNPGAGEKLFF. As DNA, the CDR3 is TGCGCCAGCAACCCTGGGGCGGGTGAAAAACTGTTTTTT.

The genes are TRBV16 and TRBJ1-1; D is perhaps TRBD1 (6 bases). This CDR3 comprises 15 residues. The V gene lost 2 bases and the J gene lost 1 base, with 11 bases spanning the gap. Germline V gene data show CDR1 as KGHSY and CDR2 as FQNENV. The CDR3 reads CASSQARGANTEAFF. The CDR3 DNA reads as TGTGCCAGCAGCCAAGCACGGGGGGCGAACACTGAAGCTTTCTTT.

The chain combines TRBV6-1 with TRBJ2-6, with TRBD2 matching 7 bases. There are 15 residues in the CDR3. Germline values: CDR1 MNHNS, CDR2 SASEGT. The trim removed 3 bases at V and 4 bases at J, leaving 3 bases unmatched. The DNA for the CDR3 is TGTGCCAGCAGTGAGGGGGGGTCAGGGGCCAACGTCCTGACTTTC. As protein: CASSEGGSGANVLTF.

The chain carries TRBV9 and TRBJ1-1, with D tentatively TRBD1 (5 bases). Trimming took 4 bases from V and 3 from J, leaving 13 bases between them. CDR1 and CDR2 (germline): SGDLS, YYNGEE. The CDR3 spans 14 residues. CDR3 protein: CASSSLDSYTEAFF. The CDR3 DNA sequence: TGTGCCAGCAGCTCCCTAGACAGCTACACTGAAGCTTTCTTT.

The chain carries TRBV7-6 and TRBJ1-5; D remains unclear. CDR3 length equals 14 residues. V lost 4 bases and J lost 2, with 9 bases in between. Germline V gene sequence: CDR1 SGHVS, CDR2 FNYEAQ. DNA for the CDR3: TGTGCCAGCAGCTCAGGTTCGGGCAATCAGCCCCAGCATTTT. This translates into CASSSGSGNQPQHF.

A few counts support this clone. The rearrangement uses TRBV20-1 and TRBJ2-2; unclear D gene. V was cut by 7 bases and J by 7 bases, with 7 bases left in between. Germline values: CDR1 DFQATT, CDR2 SNEGSKA (reference sequence). The CDR3 runs to 10 residues. DNA for the CDR3: TGCAGTGTCGTGGACGGGGAGCTGTTTTTT. It specifies CSVVDGELFF.

The chain carries TRBV2 and TRBJ2-2; a weak D match, TRBD1 (5 bases). V was shortened by 2 bases and J by 5 bases, with 12 bases between the two germline ends. CDR1 and CDR2 (germline): SNHLY, FYNNEI. The CDR3 consists of 15 residues. The CDR3 bases are TGTGCCAGCAGTGAAAGGGCGTCAGGGACCGGGGAGCTGTTTTTT. It encodes CASSERASGTGELFF.

The chain joins TRBV18 to TRBJ2-1, with D possibly being TRBD1 (6 bases). CDR3 length equals 14 residues. The germline CDR1 and CDR2 sequences are KGHSH and LQKENI. V was cut by 8 bases and J by 8 bases, with 19 bases left in between. The CDR3 is CASTRLKQGHEQFF. The CDR3 DNA reads as TGTGCCAGCACAAGACTCAAACAGGGCCATGAGCAGTTCTTC.

This clone has at least ten counts. The V call is TRBV9, the J call TRBJ1-1, with D uncertain. Germline V gene data show CDR1 as SGDLS and CDR2 as YYNGEE. This CDR3 is 14 amino acids long. V gave up 0 bases and J gave up 4 bases, with 10 bases separating them. CDR3 amino acids: CASSVGARGTEAFF. The CDR3 DNA reads TGTGCCAGCAGCGTAGGGGCGCGAGGCACTGAAGCTTTCTTT.

The genes are TRBV5-1 and TRBJ1-2, with no clear D. The V and J ends lost 1 base and 3 bases respectively, with 7 bases between them. The CDR3 is 13 residues long. The germline gives CDR1 SGHRS, CDR2 YFSETQ. The CDR3 sequence: CASSLNSDYGYTF. CDR3 nucleotides: TGCGCCAGCAGCTTGAACAGCGACTATGGCTACACCTTC.

The genes are TRBV9 and TRBJ2-7, with unresolved D. The CDR3 consists of 17 residues. The germline V gene encodes CDR1 SGDLS and CDR2 YYNGEE. Trimming took off 4 bases at V and 1 base at J, with 21 bases between the two ends. The CDR3 sequence: CASSPARTAGYSYEQYF. DNA of the CDR3: TGTGCCAGCAGCCCAGCCCGGACGGCTGGCTATTCCTACGAGCAGTACTTC.

The gene calls are TRBV27 and TRBJ2-1; no clear D gene. The CDR3 runs 13 residues. The V gene lost 1 base and the J gene lost 8 bases, with 9 bases spanning the gap. Germline V gives CDR1 MNHEY, CDR2 SMNVEV (reference sequence). DNA of the CDR3: TGTGCCAGCAGTTTATTCCCGGGCGATGAGCAGTTCTTC. This translates into CASSLFPGDEQFF.

V usage is TRBV7-2 and J usage is TRBJ2-1, with 7 bases that match TRBD2. The V segment lost 3 bases and the J segment 9 bases; nucleotides outside the gene matches: 11. CDR1 and CDR2 from the germline V gene are SGHTA and FQGNSA. This CDR3 region has 15 residues. The CDR3 DNA reads as TGTGCCAGCAGCTTTTCAAGCGGGGAATGGACTGAGCAGTTCTTC. Protein sequence: CASSFSSGEWTEQFF.

The chain uses TRBV30 and TRBJ2-1; a possible D gene is TRBD1 (5 bases). Trimming took 6 bases from V and 0 from J, leaving 12 bases between them. This CDR3 is 14 amino acids long. Germline V gives CDR1 GTSNPN, CDR2 SVGIG (reference sequence). CDR3 amino acids: CACPGQGSYNEQFF. The CDR3 nucleotides read TGTGCCTGCCCTGGGCAGGGCTCCTACAATGAGCAGTTCTTC.

The rearrangement uses TRBV19 and TRBJ1-1, with D unresolved. Germline CDR1 and CDR2: LNHDA and SQIVND (reference sequence). V gave up 0 bases and J gave up 6 bases, with 5 bases separating them. The CDR3 contains 12 residues. CDR3 bases: TGTGCCAGTAGTATAGAGGGTTCTGAAGCTTTCTTT. This gives the protein CASSIEGSEAFF.

V is TRBV18 and J is TRBJ2-7; D remains ambiguous. V shed 3 bases and J shed 2 bases, with 17 bases lying between them. Germline lookup yields CDR1 KGHSH and CDR2 LQKENI. The CDR3 has 16 amino acids. In DNA, the CDR3 is TGTGCCAGCTCACCGCCGACCCGTGGCTCTCCCTACGAGCAGTACTTC. This gives the protein CASSPPTRGSPYEQYF.

This clone has a single count. J is TRBJ1-1 and V is TRBV10-3; D gene ambiguous. V gave up 2 bases and J gave up 1 base, with 8 bases separating them. The germline CDR1 and CDR2 sequences are ENHRY and SYGVKD. CDR3 length equals 14 residues. The CDR3 loop is CAISEEDGNTEAFF. The DNA of the CDR3 is TGTGCCATCAGTGAGGAGGACGGGAACACTGAAGCTTTCTTT.

CDR3 DNA: TGTGCCAGCAGCGTTTGGGGGACCTCCGACTCCGAGCAGTACTTC. Amino acid sequence: CASSVWGTSDSEQYF. The rearrangement uses TRBV9 and TRBJ2-7, with D perhaps matching TRBD1 or TRBD2 (5 bases each). The germline CDR1 and CDR2 sequences are SGDLS and YYNGEE. The CDR3 spans 15 residues. V lost 2 bases and J 6 bases, leaving 18 bases between the germline ends.

This chain links TRBV10-3 with TRBJ2-1; D may be TRBD1 (5 bases). Germline V gene data show CDR1 as ENHRY and CDR2 as SYGVKD. This CDR3 comprises 11 residues. V shed 5 bases and J shed 8 bases, with 7 bases lying between them. The CDR3 spells CAISPRDEQFF. The CDR3 nucleotides read TGTGCCATCAGTCCCAGGGATGAGCAGTTCTTC.

In regard to this clone: Its ends do not fully match the called genes, so a read error is possible. This sequence joins TRBV11-3 and TRBJ2-1; TRBD2 matches at 9 bases. The CDR3 runs 13 residues. Germline CDR1 and CDR2: SGHNT and YENEEA. CDR3 nucleotides: TGTGCCAGCAGCCTAGAGCGGGGGGATGAGCAGTTCTTC. Protein sequence: CASSLERGDEQFF.

The chain has TRBV5-4 and TRBJ2-7; D remains ambiguous. CDR1 is SGHNT, CDR2 YYREEE, per germline (reference sequence). Between the trimmed V and J ends, which lost 4 bases and 5 bases, there was a span of 16 bases. The CDR3 spans 14 residues. The CDR3 DNA is TGTGCCAGCAGCGTAGAACGGACCTACGACGAGCAGTACTTC. Amino acid sequence: CASSVERTYDEQYF.

This clone was seen a single time. The chain links TRBV15 to TRBJ1-4; the match to TRBD1 covers 11 bases. The CDR3 loop spans 17 amino acids. J gave up 11 bases and V 2 bases, and 13 bases lay outside the gene matches. Germline V gene lookup returns CDR1 LNHNV and CDR2 YYDKDF (reference sequence). The CDR3 protein is CATSRSGTGGLEGKLFF. Here the CDR3 DNA reads TGTGCCACCAGCAGATCCGGGACAGGGGGTTTAGAGGGGAAACTGTTTTTT.

This chain connects TRBV6-5 to TRBJ2-2; a possible D gene is TRBD1 (6 bases). Germline CDR1 reads MNHEY; CDR2 reads SVGAGI. V was cut by 5 bases and J by 5 bases, with 12 bases left in between. The CDR3 is made up of 14 amino acids. CDR3 in amino acids: CASSKHRVTGELFF. DNA of the CDR3: TGTGCCAGCAGTAAACACAGGGTAACCGGGGAGCTGTTTTTT.

This clone was recorded a few times. The genes are TRBV30 and TRBJ1-1, with D possibly being TRBD1 (5 bases). Trimming removed 5 bases at V and 1 base at J, with 8 bases between. CDR1 is GTSNPN and CDR2 is SVGIG in the germline V gene (reference sequence). The CDR3 extends over 12 amino acids. In nucleotides, the CDR3 is TGTGCCTGGGGACACAAGAACACTGAAGCTTTCTTT. Protein: CAWGHKNTEAFF.

The chain joins TRBV30 to TRBJ1-2, with D possibly being TRBD1 (6 bases). V lost 3 bases and J 4 bases, leaving 9 bases between the germline ends. The CDR3 sequence is 12 residues long. CDR1 is GTSNPN and CDR2 is SVGIG in the germline V gene (reference sequence). The CDR3: CAWSADSYGYTF. CDR3 bases: TGTGCCTGGAGCGCGGACAGCTATGGCTACACCTTC.

The chain carries TRBV30 and TRBJ1-2, with unresolved D. This CDR3 has 13 residues. Germline CDR1 GTSNPN, CDR2 SVGIG (reference sequence). The V and J ends lost 7 bases and 5 bases respectively, with 17 bases between them. The CDR3 nucleotides read TGTGCCTCACAAAGTGAGGCGGGGTATGGCTACACCTTC. Its translation: CASQSEAGYGYTF. Looking up the rest from reference TRBV30 and TRBJ1-2 gives the full variable domain: SQTIHQWPATLVQPVGSPLSLECTVEGTSNPNLYWYRQAAGRGLQLLFYSVGIGQISSEVPQNLSASRPQDRQFILSSKKLLLSDSGFYLCASQSEAGYGYTFGSGTRLTVV.

The chain employs TRBV6-5 and TRBJ2-4; 9 nucleotides match TRBD1. Trimming cost V 3 bases and J 2 bases; bases outside gene matches: 5. The CDR3 is 16 residues long. The V gene's germline CDR1 is MNHEY and CDR2 SVGAGI. This CDR3 is CASSYGTGQTKNIQYF. CDR3 nucleotides: TGTGCCAGCAGTTATGGGACAGGGCAAACCAAAAACATTCAGTACTTC.

J is TRBJ1-5 and V is TRBV7-2; 7 nucleotides line up with TRBD1. Germline CDR1 is SGHTA and CDR2 is FQGNSA. This CDR3 has 15 residues. The J segment lost 3 bases and the V segment lost 3 bases, leaving 5 bases of the junction unmatched. CDR3 region: CASSFAGQTNQPQHF. In nucleotides, the CDR3 is TGTGCCAGCAGCTTCGCGGGACAGACCAATCAGCCCCAGCATTTT.